This T cell receptor (beta chain) was captured by sequencing in a study of control samples from healthy donors and cancer patients. V shed 2 bases and J 4 bases; nucleotides not matched to a gene: 6. The CDR3 length is 15 residues. Germline V gene lookup returns CDR1 GTSNPN and CDR2 SVGIG (reference sequence). The data were produced by immunoSEQ multiplex PCR, yet TCRdb's version contains in-frame clones alone and is incomplete. The sample has approximately 130,000 clones, around 90% seen once. The specimen was blood. The TCR sequence derives from a man aged 45-65 years in good health. The chain couples TRBV30 to TRBJ2-2; 8 nucleotides match TRBD2. The CDR3: CAWSPRGGSTGELFF. The CDR3 coding sequence is TGTGCCTGGAGTCCCCGGGGGGGAAGCACCGGGGAGCTGTTTTTT.